A single sample is the source of the 18 T cell receptor beta chains below, sequenced in a study of cytomegalovirus exposure and HLA in healthy donors. Researchers ran the PCR with 60 Vbeta and 13 Jbeta primers. The data were produced by immunoSEQ multiplex PCR, yet TCRdb's version contains in-frame clones alone and is incomplete. The sample consists of about 140,000 clones, about 81% of them appearing once. Sequencing used PBMCs. These receptor sequences come from a man aged 25 to 45 in good health and CMV-seronegative.

This sequence joins TRBV6-1 and TRBJ1-1; D is unclear. The V gene lost 2 bases and the J gene lost 11 bases, with 18 bases spanning the gap. This CDR3 has 14 amino acids. Germline V gene data show CDR1 as MNHNS and CDR2 as SASEGT. In DNA, the CDR3 is TGTGCCAGCAGTGAATCCGAGGGTCATCTCTGGGCTTTCTTT. As protein: CASSESEGHLWAFF.

The chain couples TRBV6-5 to TRBJ2-2; no clear D. The germline V gene encodes CDR1 MNHEY and CDR2 SVGAGI. The CDR3 is 15 amino acids. Trimming removed 6 bases from V and 0 bases from J, with 11 bases in between. CDR3 in amino acids: CASRLFVANTGELFF. The CDR3 nucleotides read TGTGCCAGCAGACTTTTCGTCGCGAACACCGGGGAGCTGTTTTTT.

The chain uses TRBV28 and TRBJ2-5, with D perhaps matching TRBD2 (7 bases). Germline CDR1 reads MDHEN; CDR2 reads SYDVKM. The CDR3 loop spans 12 amino acids. Trimming took 8 bases from V and 7 from J, leaving 14 bases between them. The DNA of the CDR3 is TGTGCCAGCGGCCGGGGAGGGGGGACCCAGTACTTC. Amino acid sequence: CASGRGGGTQYF.

The V and J genes are TRBV5-4 and TRBJ2-4, with 11 bases fitting TRBD1. The trim removed 4 bases at V and 0 bases at J, leaving 9 bases unmatched. CDR3 length: 18 amino acids. Germline loops: CDR1 SGHNT, CDR2 YYREEE (reference sequence). This CDR3 reads CASSINGQGAAAKNIQYF. The CDR3 nucleotides read TGTGCCAGCAGCATCAATGGACAGGGGGCTGCAGCCAAAAACATTCAGTACTTC.

This clone is termed medium-sized (0.01 to 0.1%). CDR3 residues: CASSLNPTTGGRQRYF. CDR3 coding DNA: TGTGCCAGCAGCTTGAACCCGACGACAGGGGGTAGGCAGCGGTACTTC. V is TRBV5-5 and J is TRBJ2-7; 9 nucleotides match TRBD1. CDR3 length: 16 amino acids. The J segment lost 12 bases and the V segment lost 1 base, leaving 17 bases of the junction unmatched. The germline gives CDR1 SGHKS, CDR2 YYEKEE (reference sequence).

The V and J genes are TRBV2 and TRBJ2-5, with 9 bases identical to TRBD1. From germline, CDR1 is SNHLY and CDR2 FYNNEI. This CDR3 is 15 amino acids long. Trimming removed 6 bases from V and 5 bases from J; junction bases left unmatched: 10. The CDR3 DNA reads as TGTGCCAGCAGCCTTAACAGGGGGCCTGTTGAGACCCAGTACTTC. It codes for CASSLNRGPVETQYF.

This clone was observed a few times. The chain uses TRBV28 and TRBJ2-7, with D possibly matching TRBD2 (6 bases). CDR3 length: 14 residues. The germline V and J ends were trimmed by 6 bases and 6 bases, with 18 bases remaining between them. Per germline, CDR1 MDHEN and CDR2 SYDVKM. In DNA, the CDR3 is TGTGCCAGCAGCTGGCGCCAACTAGCACTCGAGCAGTACTTC. It specifies CASSWRQLALEQYF.

The chain has TRBV11-2 and TRBJ2-3; perhaps TRBD1 as D (5 bases). Germline V gene data show CDR1 as SGHAT and CDR2 as FQNNGV. V gave up 5 bases and J gave up 7 bases, with 13 bases separating them. The CDR3 sequence is 13 residues long. CDR3 in DNA: TGTGCCAGCAGCCTGGAGTCAGGGAATACGCAGTATTTT. This gives the protein CASSLESGNTQYF.

This clone came up a few times. Germline and junction disagree at one end, which may indicate a read error. The chain links TRBV7-3 to TRBJ2-6; D perhaps matches TRBD1 (6 bases). The CDR3 covers 18 residues. The germline gives CDR1 SGHTA, CDR2 FQGTGA. The CDR3 is CASSSSWDTSSGANGLTF. DNA of the CDR3: TGTGCCAGCAGCTCGTCCTGGGACACGAGCTCTGGGGCCAACGGCCTGACTTTC.

V is TRBV6-1 and J is TRBJ1-2; no firm D call. Trimming stripped 2 bases from V and 8 bases from J, with 12 bases between. Germline V gives CDR1 MNHNS, CDR2 SASEGT. CDR3 length equals 13 residues. The CDR3 nucleotides are TGTGCCAGCAGTGAAACTAGGGCCCGGGGCTACACCTTC. It translates to CASSETRARGYTF.

The rearrangement joins TRBV2 to TRBJ2-7, with 9 bases lining up with TRBD1. V was clipped by 10 bases and J by 4 bases; unmatched bases: 8. The germline CDR1 and CDR2 sequences are SNHLY and FYNNEI. The CDR3 consists of 13 residues. The CDR3 region has the DNA TGTGCCACCGCCGGGACAGGGCCTTACGAGCAGTACTTC. Protein product: CATAGTGPYEQYF.

As to this clone: The junction departs from the called germline gene at one end, perhaps through a read error. V and J are TRBV11-3 and TRBJ2-2; tentative D call: TRBD2 (5 bases). The CDR3 extends over 15 amino acids. Germline V lookup: CDR1 SGHNT, CDR2 YENEEA. The CDR3 loop reads CASSLEPAGAGEPFF. The CDR3 nucleotides are TGTGCCAGCAGCTTAGAGCCGGCTGGCGCCGGGGAGCCGTTTTTT.

The chain links TRBV4-1 to TRBJ2-1; 11 nucleotides agree with TRBD2. V lost 4 bases, J lost 4 bases, and 6 bases stayed unmatched. The germline CDR1 and CDR2 sequences are MGHRA and YSYEKL. There are 16 residues in the CDR3. The CDR3 nucleotides read TGCGCCAGCAGCCGATTCGGGACTAGCGGATACAATGAGCAGTTCTTC. It yields the protein CASSRFGTSGYNEQFF.

The V call is TRBV7-7, the J call TRBJ2-1, with 9 bases matching TRBD2. The CDR3 spans 14 residues. V shed 3 bases and J 7 bases; nucleotides not matched to a gene: 4. The germline V gene encodes CDR1 SSHAT and CDR2 FNYEAQ (reference sequence). CDR3 in amino acids: CASSFSGSNNEQFF. In DNA form, the CDR3 reads TGTGCCAGCAGCTTTAGCGGGAGCAATAATGAGCAGTTCTTC.

With respect to this clone: An end of the junction differs from the germline gene, which may be a read error. J is TRBJ2-7 and V is TRBV7-9; 8 bases fit TRBD1. The CDR3 has 16 residues. Germline V gene data show CDR1 as SEHNR and CDR2 as FQNEAQ (reference sequence). CDR3 coding DNA: TGTTCCAGCAGCTTCGTCCGGCGCCAGGGGGCAGACGAGCAGTACTTC. The encoded protein is CSSSFVRRQGADEQYF.

The chain uses TRBV2 and TRBJ1-5, with 10 bases aligning to TRBD1. Germline-derived CDR1 and CDR2 are SNHLY and FYNNEI. The CDR3 has 14 amino acids. V gave up 6 bases and J gave up 6 bases; unmatched junction bases: 5. The CDR3 region has the DNA TGTGCCAGCAGCCCTGGGACAGGGGCTCAGCCCCAGCATTTT. Translation: CASSPGTGAQPQHF.

V is TRBV5-1 and J is TRBJ1-1; unclear D gene. The germline CDR1 and CDR2 sequences are SGHRS and YFSETQ. The ends were cut back, 4 bases at V and 5 bases at J, with 12 bases in the middle. The CDR3 has 13 residues. Written as DNA, the CDR3 is TGCGCCAGCAGCACATTTGAGGGAACTGAAGCTTTCTTT. As protein: CASSTFEGTEAFF.

This clone was seen a single time. The V gene is TRBV6-6, the J gene TRBJ1-5; D is unresolved. The germline V gene has CDR1 MNHNY and CDR2 SVGAGI (reference sequence). The V end was cut by 10 bases, the J end by 7 bases, with 11 bases between. The CDR3 is 11 residues long. DNA for the CDR3: TGTGCCATTGGAGGGAACCAGCCCCAGCATTTT. Its protein product is CAIGGNQPQHF.